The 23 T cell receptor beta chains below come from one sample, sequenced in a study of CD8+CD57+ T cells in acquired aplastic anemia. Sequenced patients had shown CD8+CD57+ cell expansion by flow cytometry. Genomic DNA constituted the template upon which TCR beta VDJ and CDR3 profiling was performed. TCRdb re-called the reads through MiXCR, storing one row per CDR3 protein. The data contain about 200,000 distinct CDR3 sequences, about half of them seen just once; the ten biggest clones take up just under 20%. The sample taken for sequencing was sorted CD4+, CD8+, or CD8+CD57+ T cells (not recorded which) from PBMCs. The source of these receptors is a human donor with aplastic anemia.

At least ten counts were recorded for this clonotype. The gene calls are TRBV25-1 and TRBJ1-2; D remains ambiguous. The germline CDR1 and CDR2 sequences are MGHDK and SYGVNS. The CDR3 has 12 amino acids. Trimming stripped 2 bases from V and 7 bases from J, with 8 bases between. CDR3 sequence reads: CASSEGGGGYTF. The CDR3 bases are TGTGCCAGCAGTGAAGGCGGCGGTGGCTACACCTTC.

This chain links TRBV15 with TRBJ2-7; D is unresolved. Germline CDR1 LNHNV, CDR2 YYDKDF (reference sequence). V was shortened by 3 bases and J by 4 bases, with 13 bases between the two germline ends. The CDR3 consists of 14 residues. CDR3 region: CATSSAFSRYEQYF. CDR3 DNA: TGTGCCACCAGCAGTGCGTTCTCCAGGTACGAGCAGTACTTC.

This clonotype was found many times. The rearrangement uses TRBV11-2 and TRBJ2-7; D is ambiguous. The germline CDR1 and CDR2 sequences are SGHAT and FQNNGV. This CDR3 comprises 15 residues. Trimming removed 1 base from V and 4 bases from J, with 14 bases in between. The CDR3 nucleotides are TGTGCCAGCAGCTTAGTCCGGCAGGCCCCTTACGAGCAGTACTTC. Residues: CASSLVRQAPYEQYF.

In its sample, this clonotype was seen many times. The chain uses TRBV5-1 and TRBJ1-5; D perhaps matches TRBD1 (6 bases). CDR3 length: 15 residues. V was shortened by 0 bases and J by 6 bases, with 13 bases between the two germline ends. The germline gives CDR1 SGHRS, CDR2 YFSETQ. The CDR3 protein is CASSLGGAGSQPQHF. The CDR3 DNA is TGCGCCAGCAGCTTGGGGGGGGCTGGTAGTCAGCCCCAGCATTTT. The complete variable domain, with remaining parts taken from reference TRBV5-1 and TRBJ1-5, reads KAGVTQTPRYLIKTRGQQVTLSCSPISGHRSVSWYQQTPGQGLQFLFEYFSETQRNKGNFPGRFSGRQFSNSRSEMNVSTLELGDSALYLCASSLGGAGSQPQHFGDGTRLSIL.

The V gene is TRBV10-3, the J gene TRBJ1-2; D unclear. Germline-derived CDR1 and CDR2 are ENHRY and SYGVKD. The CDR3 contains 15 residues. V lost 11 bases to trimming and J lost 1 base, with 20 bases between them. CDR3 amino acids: CAVGESHGLNYGYTF. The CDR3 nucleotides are TGTGCCGTTGGTGAGTCGCACGGACTTAACTATGGCTACACCTTC.

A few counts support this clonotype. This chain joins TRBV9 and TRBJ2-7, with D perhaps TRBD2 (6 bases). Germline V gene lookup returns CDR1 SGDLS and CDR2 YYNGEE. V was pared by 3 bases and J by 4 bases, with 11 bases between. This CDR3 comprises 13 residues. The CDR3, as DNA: TGTGCCAGCAGCGGCGCTAGCGAGTACGAGCAGTACTTC. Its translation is CASSGASEYEQYF.

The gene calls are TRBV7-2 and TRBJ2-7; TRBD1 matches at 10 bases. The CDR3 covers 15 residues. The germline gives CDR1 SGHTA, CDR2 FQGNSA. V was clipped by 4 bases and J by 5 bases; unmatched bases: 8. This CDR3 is CASSSRDRGSHEQYF. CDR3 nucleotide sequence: TGTGCCAGCAGCTCCAGGGACAGGGGTTCCCACGAGCAGTACTTC.

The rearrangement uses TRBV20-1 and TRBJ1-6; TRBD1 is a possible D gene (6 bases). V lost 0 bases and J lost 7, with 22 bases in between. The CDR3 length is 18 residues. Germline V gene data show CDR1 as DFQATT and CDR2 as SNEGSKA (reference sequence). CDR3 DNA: TGCAGTGCTAGAGATCGGTTGCACCCACAGGGAGACAATTCACCCCTCCACTTT. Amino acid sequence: CSARDRLHPQGDNSPLHF.

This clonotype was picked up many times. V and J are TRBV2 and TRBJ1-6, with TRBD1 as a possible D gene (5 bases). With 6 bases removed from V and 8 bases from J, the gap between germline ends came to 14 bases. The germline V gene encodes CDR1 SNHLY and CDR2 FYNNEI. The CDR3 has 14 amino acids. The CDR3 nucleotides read TGTGCCAGCAGGCCGGGACGAGGGGATTCACCCCTCCACTTT. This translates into CASRPGRGDSPLHF.

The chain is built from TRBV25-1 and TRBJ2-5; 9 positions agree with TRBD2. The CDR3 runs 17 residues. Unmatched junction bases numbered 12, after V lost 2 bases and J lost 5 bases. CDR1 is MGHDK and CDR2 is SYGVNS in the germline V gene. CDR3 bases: TGTGCCAGCAGTGAAGGCTCCGGCGGCCTAGCGGGGGAGACCCAGTACTTC. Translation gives CASSEGSGGLAGETQYF.

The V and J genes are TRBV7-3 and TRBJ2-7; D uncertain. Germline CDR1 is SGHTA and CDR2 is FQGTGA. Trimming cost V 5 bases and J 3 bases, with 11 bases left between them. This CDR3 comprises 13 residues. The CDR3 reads CASSALGRYEQYF. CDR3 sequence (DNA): TGTGCCAGCAGCGCACTCGGGCGCTACGAGCAGTACTTC.

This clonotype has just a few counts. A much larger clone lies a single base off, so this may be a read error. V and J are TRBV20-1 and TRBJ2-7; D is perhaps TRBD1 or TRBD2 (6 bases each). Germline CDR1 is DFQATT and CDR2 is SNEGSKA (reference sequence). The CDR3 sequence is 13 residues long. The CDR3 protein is CSASRPGAYERYF. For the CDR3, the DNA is TGCAGTGCTAGTCGTCCGGGGGCCTACGAGCGGTACTTC.

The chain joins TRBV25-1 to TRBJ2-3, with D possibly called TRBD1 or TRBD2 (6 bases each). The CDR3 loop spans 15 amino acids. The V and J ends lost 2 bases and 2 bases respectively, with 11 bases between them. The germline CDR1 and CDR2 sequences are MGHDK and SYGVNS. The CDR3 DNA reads TGTGCCAGCAGTGAACTGGAGGGGGACACAGATACGCAGTATTTT. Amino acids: CASSELEGDTDTQYF.

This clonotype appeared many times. CDR3 amino acids: CASSIEGGGTDTQYF. The CDR3 nucleotides are TGTGCCAGTAGTATTGAGGGTGGGGGCACAGATACGCAGTATTTT. The rearrangement uses TRBV19 and TRBJ2-3, with D tentatively TRBD2 (5 bases). The CDR3 covers 15 residues. The germline V gene has CDR1 LNHDA and CDR2 SQIVND (reference sequence). Trimming took 3 bases from V and 1 from J, leaving 11 bases between them.

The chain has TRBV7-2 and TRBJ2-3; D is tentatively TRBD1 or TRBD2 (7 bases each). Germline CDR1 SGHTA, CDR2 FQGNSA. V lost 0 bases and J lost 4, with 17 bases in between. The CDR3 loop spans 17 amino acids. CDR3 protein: CASSLAGSRGGSDTQYF. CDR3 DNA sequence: TGTGCCAGCAGCTTAGCGGGCTCCAGGGGGGGATCAGATACGCAGTATTTT.

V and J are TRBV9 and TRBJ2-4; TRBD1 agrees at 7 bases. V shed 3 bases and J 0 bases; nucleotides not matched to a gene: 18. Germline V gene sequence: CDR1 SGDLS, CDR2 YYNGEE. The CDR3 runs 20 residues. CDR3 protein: CASSASSSGTATLAKNIQYF. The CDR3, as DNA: TGTGCCAGCAGCGCCTCATCCTCCGGGACAGCGACCCTAGCCAAAAACATTCAGTACTTC.

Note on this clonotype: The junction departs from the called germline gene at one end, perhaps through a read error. CDR3 nucleotide sequence: TGTGCCGGCAGTGGGGGCCAACGACAGCTCTATAGCAATCAGCCCCAGCATTTT. Amino acids: CAGSGGQRQLYSNQPQHF. The chain carries TRBV6-1 and TRBJ1-5; D possibly corresponds to TRBD1 (6 bases). Germline values: CDR1 MNHNS, CDR2 SASEGT. The CDR3 has 18 amino acids.

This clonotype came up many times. The DNA of the CDR3 is TGTGCCAGCACCTATCCGGGGGGGGACTACGAGCAGTACTTC. This codes for CASTYPGGDYEQYF. V and J are TRBV6-5 and TRBJ2-7, with TRBD2 matching 8 bases. The CDR3 runs 14 residues. CDR1 MNHEY and CDR2 SVGAGI come from the germline V gene. J gave up 3 bases and V 7 bases, and 8 bases lay outside the gene matches.

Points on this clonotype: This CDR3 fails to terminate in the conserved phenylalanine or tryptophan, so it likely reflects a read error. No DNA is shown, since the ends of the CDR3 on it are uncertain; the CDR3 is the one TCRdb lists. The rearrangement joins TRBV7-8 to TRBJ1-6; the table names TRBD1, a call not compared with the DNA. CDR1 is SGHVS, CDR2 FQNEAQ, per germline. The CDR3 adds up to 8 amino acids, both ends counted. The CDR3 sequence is CASSLEGS.

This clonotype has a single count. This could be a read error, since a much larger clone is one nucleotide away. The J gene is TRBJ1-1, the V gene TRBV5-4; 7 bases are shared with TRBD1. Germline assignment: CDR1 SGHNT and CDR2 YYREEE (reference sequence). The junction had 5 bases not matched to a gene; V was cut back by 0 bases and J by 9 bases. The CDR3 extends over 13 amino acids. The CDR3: CASSLDRGFKAFF. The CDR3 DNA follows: TGTGCCAGCAGCTTGGACAGGGGATTCAAAGCTTTCTTT. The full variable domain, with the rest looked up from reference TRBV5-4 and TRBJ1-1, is ETGVTQSPTHLIKTRGQQVTLRCSSQSGHNTVSWYQQALGQGPQFIFQYYREEENGRGNFPPRFSGLQFPNYSSELNVNALELDDSALYLCASSLDRGFKAFFGQGTRLTVV.

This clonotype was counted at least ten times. The CDR3 DNA reads TGCGCCAGCAGTCAGACGGAGGGAAATTCACCCCTCCACTTT. The encoded protein is CASSQTEGNSPLHF. V is TRBV5-1 and J is TRBJ1-6; D gene ambiguous. Germline lookup yields CDR1 SGHRS and CDR2 YFSETQ. The CDR3 length is 14 residues. Trimming removed 5 bases at V and 7 bases at J, with 13 bases between.

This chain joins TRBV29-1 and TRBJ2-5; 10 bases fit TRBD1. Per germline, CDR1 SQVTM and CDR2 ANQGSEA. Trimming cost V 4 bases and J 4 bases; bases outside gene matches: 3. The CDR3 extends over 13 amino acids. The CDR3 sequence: CSVGRTGGETQYF. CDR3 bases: TGCAGCGTTGGAAGGACAGGGGGAGAGACCCAGTACTTC.

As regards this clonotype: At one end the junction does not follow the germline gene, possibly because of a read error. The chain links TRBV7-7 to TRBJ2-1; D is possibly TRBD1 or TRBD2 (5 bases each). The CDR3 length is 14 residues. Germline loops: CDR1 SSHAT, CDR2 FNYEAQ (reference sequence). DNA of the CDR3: TGTGCTAGCAGCTTAACAGTGGGACACAATGAGCAGTTCTTC. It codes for CASSLTVGHNEQFF.